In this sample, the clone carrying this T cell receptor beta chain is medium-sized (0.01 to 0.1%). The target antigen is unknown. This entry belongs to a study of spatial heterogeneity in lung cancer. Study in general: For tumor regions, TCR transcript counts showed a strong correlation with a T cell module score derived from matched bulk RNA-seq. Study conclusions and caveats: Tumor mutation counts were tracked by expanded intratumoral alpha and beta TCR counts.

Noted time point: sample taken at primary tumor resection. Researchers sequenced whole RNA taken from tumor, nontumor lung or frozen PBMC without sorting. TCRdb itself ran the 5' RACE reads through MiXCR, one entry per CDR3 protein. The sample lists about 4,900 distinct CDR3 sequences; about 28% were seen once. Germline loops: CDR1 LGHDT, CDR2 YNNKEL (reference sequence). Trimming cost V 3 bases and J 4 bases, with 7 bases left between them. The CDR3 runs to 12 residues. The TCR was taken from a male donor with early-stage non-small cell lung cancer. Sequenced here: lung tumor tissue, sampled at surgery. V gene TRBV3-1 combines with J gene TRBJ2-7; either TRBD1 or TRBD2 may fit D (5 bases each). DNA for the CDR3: TGTGCCAGCAGCCAGGGACCGTACGAGCAGTACTTC. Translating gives CASSQGPYEQYF.